Below, 27 T cell receptor beta chains from the same sample are listed, as sequenced in a study of T cell repertoires in ileal Crohn's disease. Time point specified: neoterminal ileum biopsy at postoperative endoscopy, about 6 months after surgery. TCRdb's table, derived via immunoSEQ multiplex PCR, lists solely in-frame clones and lacks some. The sample carries some 9,100 clones, roughly 78% recorded once. Specimen: ileal tissue. The receptors were gathered from an adult with Crohn's disease.

The chain is built from TRBV7-9 and TRBJ2-2, with TRBD1 identical over 7 bases. Germline V CDR1 and CDR2: SEHNR, FQNEAQ (reference sequence). Unmatched junction bases numbered 18, after V lost 8 bases and J lost 0 bases. CDR3 length: 19 residues. Written as DNA, the CDR3 is TGTGCCAGCGCCCCCGATTCACCACAGGGGAGCACGAACACCGGGGAGCTGTTTTTT. Translated: CASAPDSPQGSTNTGELFF.

The chain recombines TRBV6-1 with TRBJ1-2; D is unclear. Trimming removed 7 bases at V and 2 bases at J, with 14 bases between. CDR3 length: 14 amino acids. Germline V gives CDR1 MNHNS, CDR2 SASEGT. The CDR3 region is CASTGSRSNYGYTF. The CDR3 DNA reads as TGTGCCAGCACTGGCAGCCGTAGCAACTATGGCTACACCTTC.

The chain is built from TRBV5-1 and TRBJ2-5; a possible D gene is TRBD1 (5 bases). Germline-derived CDR1 and CDR2 are SGHRS and YFSETQ. The CDR3 covers 14 residues. V gave up 2 bases and J gave up 5 bases, with 13 bases separating them. The CDR3 DNA reads TGCGCCAGCAGCTTTGGGCAGGGATTTGAGACCCAGTACTTC. Translating it yields CASSFGQGFETQYF.

This chain links TRBV5-1 with TRBJ1-6; D is perhaps TRBD1 (6 bases). V lost 3 bases to trimming and J lost 5 bases, with 12 bases between them. CDR1 is SGHRS, CDR2 YFSETQ, per germline. The CDR3 extends over 15 amino acids. CDR3 bases: TGCGCCAGCAGCTATTCAGGGGCAGATAATTCACCCCTCCACTTT. It is translated as CASSYSGADNSPLHF.

The gene calls are TRBV7-2 and TRBJ2-5, with 12 positions matching TRBD2. CDR1 is SGHTA and CDR2 is FQGNSA in the germline V gene. With 5 bases clipped from V and 6 bases from J, the junction kept 7 bases outside the gene matches. The CDR3 runs 15 residues. CDR3 DNA: TGTGCCAGCAGCCTACTAGCGGGGGGAGGAAAGACCCAGTACTTC. Its translation: CASSLLAGGGKTQYF. The full variable domain, rest sourced from reference TRBV7-2 and TRBJ2-5, is GAGVSQSPSNKVTEKGKDVELRCDPISGHTALYWYRQSLGQGLEFLIYFQGNSAPDKSGLPSDRFSAERTGGSVSTLTIQRTQQEDSAVYLCASSLLAGGGKTQYFGPGTRLLVL.

This rearrangement joins TRBV30 to TRBJ1-2; 8 positions agree with TRBD1. The CDR3 runs to 16 residues. V lost 3 bases to trimming and J lost 2 bases; unmatched junction nucleotides: 11. Germline CDR1 and CDR2: GTSNPN and SVGIG (reference sequence). The CDR3 nucleotides are TGTGCCTGGAGGTCCGCCCTGACAGGGGAAAACTATGGCTACACCTTC. It specifies CAWRSALTGENYGYTF. Using reference TRBV30 and TRBJ1-2 for the parts outside the CDR3, the full variable domain is SQTIHQWPATLVQPVGSPLSLECTVEGTSNPNLYWYRQAAGRGLQLLFYSVGIGQISSEVPQNLSASRPQDRQFILSSKKLLLSDSGFYLCAWRSALTGENYGYTFGSGTRLTVV.

This sequence joins TRBV13 and TRBJ2-7; maybe TRBD1 (6 bases). From germline, CDR1 is PRHDT and CDR2 FYEKMQ (reference sequence). The ends were cut back, 3 bases at V and 2 bases at J, with 14 bases in the middle. CDR3 length: 15 residues. As DNA, the CDR3 is TGTGCCAGCAGCTTGGGGGCCTCAAGCCCCTACGAGCAGTACTTC. Translating it yields CASSLGASSPYEQYF.

The V call is TRBV27, the J call TRBJ2-7; D may be TRBD1 (6 bases). There are 12 residues in the CDR3. The ends were cut back, 10 bases at V and 3 bases at J, with 13 bases in the middle. Germline V gene data show CDR1 as MNHEY and CDR2 as SMNVEV (reference sequence). The CDR3 region has the DNA TGTGCCACAAAGGGACAACTCTACGAGCAGTACTTC. Translated, it gives CATKGQLYEQYF.

The chain couples TRBV20-1 to TRBJ2-7; D remains ambiguous. The germline V gene has CDR1 DFQATT and CDR2 SNEGSKA (reference sequence). V lost 7 bases, J lost 2 bases, and 9 bases lay in between. CDR3 length: 11 residues. DNA of the CDR3: TGCAGTGTCACAGAGACCTACGAGCAGTACTTC. This gives the protein CSVTETYEQYF.

As for this clone: This CDR3 is also generated by other DNA sequences in the sample. V is TRBV4-1 and J is TRBJ2-6; 8 bases are shared with TRBD1. CDR3 length equals 18 residues. Germline CDR1 reads MGHRA; CDR2 reads YSYEKL. J lost 0 bases, V lost 4 bases, and 8 bases had no gene match. The CDR3: CASSLGTGTSSGANVLTF. As DNA, the CDR3 is TGCGCCAGCAGCCTCGGGACAGGCACTAGCTCTGGGGCCAACGTCCTGACTTTC.

The genes are TRBV6-6 and TRBJ2-2; 8 nucleotides align to TRBD1. Germline CDR1 and CDR2: MNHNY and SVGAGI (reference sequence). The CDR3 totals 15 residues. V gave up 7 bases and J gave up 3 bases; unmatched junction bases: 7. The CDR3 protein is CASTLLTGDTGELFF. The CDR3 DNA reads TGTGCCAGCACCCTGCTGACAGGGGACACCGGGGAGCTGTTTTTT.

The rearrangement uses TRBV18 and TRBJ2-2, with TRBD1 as a possible D gene (6 bases). The CDR3 runs 15 residues. CDR1 and CDR2 (germline): KGHSH, LQKENI. Trimming took off 6 bases at V and 0 bases at J, with 11 bases between the two ends. CDR3 bases: TGTGCCAGCTCCCGGGACAATCCGAACACCGGGGAGCTGTTTTTT. It yields the protein CASSRDNPNTGELFF.

The chain links TRBV5-5 to TRBJ2-5, with D maybe TRBD2 (6 bases). V lost 4 bases and J lost 11, with 15 bases in between. CDR1 is SGHKS, CDR2 YYEKEE, per germline (reference sequence). The CDR3 extends over 12 amino acids. CDR3 sequence: CASSGDTAGQYF. The CDR3 bases are TGTGCCAGCAGCGGAGACACCGCGGGGCAGTACTTC.

The J gene is TRBJ1-1, the V gene TRBV2; the match to TRBD1 covers 7 bases. This CDR3 has 14 amino acids. Germline V CDR1 and CDR2: SNHLY, FYNNEI. The V and J ends lost 7 bases and 0 bases, in that order; junction bases with no gene match: 5. The DNA of the CDR3 is TGTGCCAGCACAACAGGGGCCCTGAACACTGAAGCTTTCTTT. The encoded protein is CASTTGALNTEAFF.

The J gene is TRBJ1-4, the V gene TRBV27; D possibly corresponds to TRBD1 (6 bases). V lost 3 bases, J lost 1 base, and 9 bases lay in between. CDR1 is MNHEY, CDR2 SMNVEV, per germline (reference sequence). The CDR3 runs to 15 residues. CDR3 region: CASSFLRGTNEKLFF. The DNA of the CDR3 is TGTGCCAGCAGTTTCCTCAGGGGAACTAATGAAAAACTGTTTTTT. The variable domain in full, completed from reference TRBV27 and TRBJ1-4, reads EAQVTQNPRYLITVTGKKLTVTCSQNMNHEYMSWYRQDPGLGLRQIYYSMNVEVTDKGDVPEGYKVSRKEKRNFPLILESPSPNQTSLYFCASSFLRGTNEKLFFGSGTQLSVL.

V is TRBV2 and J is TRBJ1-5; 8 bases match TRBD1. Looked up from germline, CDR1 is SNHLY and CDR2 is FYNNEI. Germline trimming cut 4 bases from V and 7 bases from J; bases unmatched to any gene: 6. The CDR3 is 14 residues long. CDR3 sequence reads: CASSVRTGRQPQHF. CDR3 sequence (DNA): TGTGCCAGCAGTGTTCGGACAGGGAGACAGCCCCAGCATTTT.

This rearrangement joins TRBV7-2 to TRBJ1-6; no clear D gene. Germline CDR1 reads SGHTA; CDR2 reads FQGNSA. V was pared by 1 base and J by 8 bases, with 12 bases between. The CDR3 covers 15 residues. The CDR3 protein is CASSLVKGGDSPLHF. Written as DNA, the CDR3 is TGTGCCAGCAGCTTAGTGAAGGGAGGTGATTCACCCCTCCACTTT.

The chain combines TRBV19 with TRBJ2-7, with 8 positions matching TRBD1. Trimming at V came to 10 bases and at J to 4 bases, leaving 9 bases not matched to a gene. This CDR3 is 13 amino acids long. Germline-derived CDR1 and CDR2 are LNHDA and SQIVND (reference sequence). CDR3 nucleotides: TGTGCCACCGCGGACAGGGTTGGGTACGAGCAGTACTTC. It specifies CATADRVGYEQYF.

The chain joins TRBV27 to TRBJ1-6, with 8 bases fitting TRBD1. This CDR3 is 15 amino acids long. Losses at the gene ends were 8 bases for V and 5 bases for J; bases not matched to a gene: 8. Germline CDR1 is MNHEY and CDR2 is SMNVEV (reference sequence). The CDR3 sequence is CASRGQGGNNSPLHF. The CDR3 nucleotides read TGTGCCAGCCGTGGACAGGGTGGAAATAATTCACCCCTCCACTTT.

The CDR3 bases are TGTGCCAGCAGCCCTCGAGCGGTTACGAACACTGAAGCTTTCTTT. Translated, it gives CASSPRAVTNTEAFF. The V and J genes are TRBV9 and TRBJ1-1; D call uncertain. V was pared by 4 bases and J by 1 base, with 14 bases between. This CDR3 is 15 amino acids long. Per germline, CDR1 SGDLS and CDR2 YYNGEE.

This clone was seen once. The chain combines TRBV19 with TRBJ1-6, with unresolved D. Trimming removed 6 bases from V and 10 bases from J, with 19 bases in between. The CDR3 has 15 amino acids. Germline values: CDR1 LNHDA, CDR2 SQIVND (reference sequence). In nucleotides, the CDR3 is TGTGCCAGTAGGCCCCAACGGGATGAGAGGTCACCCCTCCACTTT. This codes for CASRPQRDERSPLHF.

This rearrangement joins TRBV5-8 to TRBJ1-4; the D gene is possibly TRBD1 (5 bases). The CDR3 has 18 residues. Germline CDR1 reads SGHTS; CDR2 reads YDEGEE. V lost 0 bases to trimming and J lost 3 bases, with 18 bases between them. The CDR3, as DNA: TGTGCCAGCAGCTTGGGCAGGGAAGTTGGATGGGCTAATGAAAAACTGTTTTTT. This gives the protein CASSLGREVGWANEKLFF.

V gene TRBV13 combines with J gene TRBJ1-6; D possibly corresponds to TRBD1 (5 bases). The germline V and J ends were trimmed by 2 bases and 0 bases, with 14 bases remaining between them. The V gene's germline CDR1 is PRHDT and CDR2 FYEKMQ (reference sequence). This CDR3 is 18 amino acids long. CDR3 region: CASSLTRGGSSYNSPLHF. For the CDR3, the DNA is TGTGCCAGCAGCTTAACTCGCGGGGGGAGCTCCTATAATTCACCCCTCCACTTT.

The V gene is TRBV11-3, the J gene TRBJ2-3, with D possibly being TRBD1 (6 bases). V was trimmed by 1 base and J by 1 base, leaving 12 bases between them. The CDR3 consists of 16 residues. Germline-derived CDR1 and CDR2 are SGHNT and YENEEA. In DNA, the CDR3 is TGTGCCAGCAGCTTAGGCAGGGGAAGTGGCACAGATACGCAGTATTTT. Translated, it gives CASSLGRGSGTDTQYF.

This chain connects TRBV18 to TRBJ2-2; TRBD1 agrees at 8 bases. The CDR3 is made up of 16 amino acids. Germline loops: CDR1 KGHSH, CDR2 LQKENI. V lost 6 bases and J lost 7; bases outside the gene matches: 13. The CDR3 protein is CASSPGGARQVGELFF. CDR3 DNA sequence: TGTGCCAGCTCGCCAGGGGGCGCGAGACAGGTCGGGGAGCTGTTTTTT.

V usage is TRBV6-8 and J usage is TRBJ1-6; TRBD1 agrees at 11 bases. From germline, CDR1 is MNHGY and CDR2 SAAAGT. The CDR3 has 19 residues. The V and J ends lost 7 bases and 0 bases, in that order; junction bases with no gene match: 11. The chain's CDR3 is CASKKPWDRGSSYNSPLHF. CDR3 nucleotide sequence: TGTGCCAGCAAAAAACCTTGGGACAGGGGGAGCTCCTATAATTCACCCCTCCACTTT.

The chain carries TRBV27 and TRBJ2-7, with 7 nucleotides matching TRBD1. With 8 bases clipped from V and 0 bases from J, the junction kept 7 bases outside the gene matches. Germline V lookup: CDR1 MNHEY, CDR2 SMNVEV (reference sequence). The CDR3 sequence is 14 residues long. The CDR3 reads CASGRDRLSYEQYF. CDR3 DNA: TGTGCCAGCGGTCGGGACAGACTCTCCTACGAGCAGTACTTC.